This is a list of T cell receptor beta chains from one sample in a study of T cell responses to AZD1222 COVID-19 vaccine. Assay used: immunoSEQ multiplex PCR; TCRdb lists only in-frame clones, some missing. The sample records 150,000 or so clones, nearly 95% being singletons. This specimen was peripheral blood, taken on day 0 of AZD1222 vaccination. The receptors originated from an adult in good health. CDR3s include the opening cysteine and the closing phenylalanine or tryptophan. The D gene is left open where the match is weak. Some rows mark clone size as missing; the rest say once, few, many or name a class of expanded clone.

>once|-|TRBV19|TRBJ1-1
TGTGCCAGTAGTATTTTATCAGGGGCAAGGGACACTGAAGCTTTCTTT
CASSILSGARDTEAFF
>-|TRBD1|TRBV19|TRBJ1-2
TGTGCCAGTAGTTGGGACAGGAGCAACTATGGCTACACCTTC
CASSWDRSNYGYTF
>few|-|TRBV11-2|TRBJ2-7
TGTGCCAGCAGCCCCGACACCTACTACGAGCAGTACTTC
CASSPDTYYEQYF
>-|-|TRBV3-1/TRBV3-2|TRBJ1-4
TGTGCCAGCAAAGAGGGGCAAAGGGATGAAAAACTGTTTTTT
CASKEGQRDEKLFF
>-|-|TRBV6-5|TRBJ1-5
TGTGCCAGCGGGTGGACAGTTGAAGAGCCCCAGCATTTT
CASGWTVEEPQHF
>-|-|TRBV24-1|TRBJ2-7
TGTGCCACCAGTGATAGCCCCTCTGGGGAGCAGTACTTC
CATSDSPSGEQYF
>-|TRBD2|TRBV29-1|TRBJ2-2
TGCAGCGCCACCGCCGGGACTAGCCGTATCACCGGGGAGCTGTTTTTT
CSATAGTSRITGELFF
>-|-|TRBV11-3|TRBJ2-7
TGTGCCAGCAGCCATGGACAGACCTACGAGCAGTACTTC
CASSHGQTYEQYF
>-|-|TRBV28|TRBJ1-2
TGTGCCAGCAGCCAAAGGGGTGGCTACACCTTC
CASSQRGGYTF
>-|TRBD1|TRBV27|TRBJ2-1
TGTGCCAGCGGAAGACAGGGGAATGAGCAGTTCTTC
CASGRQGNEQFF
>-|-|TRBV7-9|TRBJ1-1
TGTGCCAGCAGCTTAGAAATGAACACTGAAGCTTTCTTT
CASSLEMNTEAFF
>-|-|TRBV6-5|TRBJ1-1
TGTGCCAGCAGTTACAGGGCTACAAACACTGAAGCTTTCTTT
CASSYRATNTEAFF
>-|-|TRBV4-1|TRBJ2-1
TGCGCCAGCAGCCAAGATCAGGGTAGTAATGAGCAGTTCTTC
CASSQDQGSNEQFF
>-|-|TRBV9|TRBJ2-7
TGTGCCAGCAGCCCCCCCTCCTACGAGCAGTACTTC
CASSPPSYEQYF
>-|TRBD1|TRBV2|TRBJ1-2
TGTGCCAGCAGACGGACAGGGATCGATGGCTACACCTTC
CASRRTGIDGYTF
>-|-|TRBV19|TRBJ1-5
TGTGCCAGTAGTATGACGGTGTCCAACCATCAGCCCCAGCATTTT
CASSMTVSNHQPQHF
>-|TRBD1|TRBV27|TRBJ1-1
TGTGCCAGCAGTTTATCAACCGGACAGGGGACGGGGGACACTGAAGCTTTCTTT
CASSLSTGQGTGDTEAFF
>-|-|TRBV7-6|TRBJ1-1
TGTGCCAGCAGCTTAGAGGTCACCGGGAACAGGGCCCATGGGAACACTGAAGCTTTCTTT
CASSLEVTGNRAHGNTEAFF
>-|-|TRBV24-1|TRBJ2-3
TGTGCCACCAGTGATTACGGCCCCCACACAGATACGCAGTATTTT
CATSDYGPHTDTQYF
>few|-|TRBV7-2|TRBJ2-2
TGTGCCAGCAGCTTAGTGGCGGGGGCAGCTAACACCGGGGAGCTGTTTTTT
CASSLVAGAANTGELFF
>-|-|TRBV15|TRBJ2-3
TGTGCCACCAGCATAAGTTCATCGAGCGGAGGGAGCACAGATACGCAGTATTTT
CATSISSSSGGSTDTQYF
>-|-|TRBV28|TRBJ2-3
TGTGCCAGCAGTTCGTTAGGAGACACAGATACGCAGTATTTT
CASSSLGDTDTQYF
>-|TRBD1|TRBV19|TRBJ1-2
TGTGCCAGTAGTATAGGAGGGGGCAATGGCTACACCTTC
CASSIGGGNGYTF
>-|-|TRBV5-5|TRBJ1-1
TGTGCCAGCAGCTTCGGTACAGAGCTGAACACTGAAGCTTTCTTT
CASSFGTELNTEAFF
>-|-|TRBV9|TRBJ2-3
TGTGCCAGCAGCGAGTCGGAACCAGCAGATACGCAGTATTTT
CASSESEPADTQYF
>-|-|TRBV7-6|TRBJ1-1
TGTGCCAGCAGCTTAGGGACGGATAACACTGAAGCTTTCTTT
CASSLGTDNTEAFF
>-|-|TRBV28|TRBJ1-5
TGTGCCAGCAGTTTTCAGGGATCGGATCAGCCCCAGCATTTT
CASSFQGSDQPQHF
>-|-|TRBV7-2|TRBJ1-2
TGTGCCAGCAGCCAAAACAGGCTACATGGCTACACCTTC
CASSQNRLHGYTF
>-|TRBD2|TRBV5-1|TRBJ2-2
TGCGCCAGCAGCTGGGAGGGTCGGACCGGGGAGCTGTTTTTT
CASSWEGRTGELFF